This T cell receptor beta chain was captured in a study of T cell responses to AZD1222 COVID-19 vaccine. V was cut by 1 base and J by 9 bases, with 10 bases left in between. CDR1 is LGHDT and CDR2 is YNNKEL in the germline V gene (reference sequence). This CDR3 spans 12 amino acids. Generated by immunoSEQ multiplex PCR, the TCRdb table keeps only in-frame clones and is missing some. The sample has 96,000 or so clones; roughly nine tenths are singletons. The source of this sequence is an adult in good health. This rearrangement joins TRBV3-1 (or the pseudogene TRBV3-2) to TRBJ2-7; possibly TRBD1 or TRBD2 for D (5 bases each). The material sequenced was peripheral blood, taken on day 0 of AZD1222 vaccination. CDR3 loop: CASSQGDASQYF. CDR3 in DNA: TGTGCCAGCAGCCAAGGGGACGCGTCGCAGTACTTC.